The 30 T cell receptor beta chains below were found in one sample sequenced in a study of T cell responses to AZD1222 COVID-19 vaccine. This table comes from immunoSEQ multiplex PCR, and its TCRdb copy is limited to in-frame clones, with some not included. The table has 160,000 or so clones, about nine tenths seen once; the top ten hold about 1.7%. The source was peripheral blood, collected on day 0 of AZD1222 vaccination. These receptors came from an adult in good health.

The chain couples TRBV5-1 to TRBJ1-5; no reliable D call. CDR1 and CDR2 (germline): SGHRS, YFSETQ. Trimming shortened V by 0 bases and J by 4 bases, and 5 bases separated the two germline ends. The CDR3 runs 13 residues. The CDR3: CASSLAQNQPQHF. The CDR3 DNA follows: TGCGCCAGCAGCTTGGCCCAGAATCAGCCCCAGCATTTT. Looking up the rest from reference TRBV5-1 and TRBJ1-5 gives the full variable domain: KAGVTQTPRYLIKTRGQQVTLSCSPISGHRSVSWYQQTPGQGLQFLFEYFSETQRNKGNFPGRFSGRQFSNSRSEMNVSTLELGDSALYLCASSLAQNQPQHFGDGTRLSIL.

This chain joins TRBV4-1 and TRBJ1-1; possible D gene TRBD1, 6 bases. The CDR3 is made up of 14 amino acids. Germline values: CDR1 MGHRA, CDR2 YSYEKL. Trimming left V 0 bases short and J 4 bases short, with 9 bases between. The CDR3 DNA is TGCGCCAGCAGCCAAGATCCCAGGGGCACTGAAGCTTTCTTT. It encodes CASSQDPRGTEAFF.

This chain uses TRBV19 with TRBJ2-3; no firm D call. This CDR3 is 13 amino acids long. CDR1 is LNHDA, CDR2 SQIVND, per germline (reference sequence). Between the trimmed V and J ends, which lost 3 bases and 0 bases, there was a span of 4 bases. The CDR3 region is CASSMTSTDTQYF. The CDR3 nucleotides read TGTGCCAGTAGTATGACTAGCACAGATACGCAGTATTTT.

CDR3 in amino acids: CASSHIYEQYF. CDR3 bases: TGTGCCAGCAGTCACATCTACGAGCAGTACTTC. This chain uses TRBV28 with TRBJ2-7, with unresolved D. CDR1 is MDHEN, CDR2 SYDVKM, per germline. The CDR3 loop spans 11 amino acids. Trimming removed 5 bases at V and 3 bases at J, with 5 bases between.

This clone has a single count. The chain links TRBV9 to TRBJ2-1; TRBD2 might be the D (7 bases). Germline V gene data show CDR1 as SGDLS and CDR2 as YYNGEE. The length of the CDR3 is 16 residues. Between the trimmed V and J ends, which lost 4 bases and 0 bases, there was a span of 14 bases. The CDR3 DNA follows: TGTGCCAGCAGCCCCCGGGGGGCGGGCTCCTACAATGAGCAGTTCTTC. It specifies CASSPRGAGSYNEQFF.

CDR3 in DNA: TGCGCCAGCAGCTTGGTCGGGGGGCTCAGGACTGAAGCTTTCTTT. This translates into CASSLVGGLRTEAFF. The chain carries TRBV5-1 and TRBJ1-1; D might be TRBD1 (6 bases). Trimming removed 0 bases from V and 5 bases from J, with 14 bases in between. The CDR3 runs to 15 residues. Germline V gene lookup returns CDR1 SGHRS and CDR2 YFSETQ.

This clone was recorded a few times. Other DNA sequences in this specimen translate into the identical CDR3. This CDR3 reads CASSLGTSGYEQYF. CDR3 in DNA: TGTGCCAGCAGTCTCGGGACTAGCGGCTACGAGCAGTACTTC. This rearrangement joins TRBV27 to TRBJ2-7; 11 positions match TRBD2. CDR3 size: 14 residues. The J segment lost 3 bases and the V segment lost 5 bases, leaving 3 bases of the junction unmatched. The germline V gene encodes CDR1 MNHEY and CDR2 SMNVEV (reference sequence).

The sample holds one count of this clone. The chain employs TRBV29-1 and TRBJ1-2; no reliable D call. With 2 bases removed from V and 4 bases from J, the gap between germline ends came to 14 bases. CDR3 length: 14 amino acids. From germline, CDR1 is SQVTM and CDR2 ANQGSEA. The CDR3 nucleotides read TGCAGCGTTGAAAAGCGAATGGTAGTCTATGGCTACACCTTC. This encodes CSVEKRMVVYGYTF.

On this clone: An end of the junction does not agree with germline; a read error may underlie this. The V call is TRBV7-7, the J call TRBJ2-5, with 7 bases fitting TRBD2. The CDR3 is 15 amino acids. In germline, CDR1 is SSHAT, CDR2 FNYEAQ (reference sequence). CDR3 nucleotide sequence: TGTGCTAGCAGCCCAAGCGGGGAGCAGTCAGGGACCCAGTACTTC. This translates into CASSPSGEQSGTQYF.

This chain uses TRBV24-1 with TRBJ2-6; 10 nucleotides agree with TRBD1. This CDR3 is 17 amino acids long. After removal of 9 bases from V and 1 base from J, the junction contained 8 bases not matched to a gene. The germline gives CDR1 KGHDR, CDR2 SFDVKD. This CDR3 reads CATQPGQGSSGANVLTF. The CDR3 DNA sequence: TGTGCCACCCAACCGGGACAGGGGTCGTCTGGGGCCAACGTCCTGACTTTC.

The genes are TRBV13 and TRBJ2-7, with D perhaps TRBD1 (6 bases). Between the trimmed V and J ends, which lost 5 bases and 0 bases, there was a span of 8 bases. Germline V lookup: CDR1 PRHDT, CDR2 FYEKMQ (reference sequence). CDR3 size: 13 residues. This CDR3 reads CASSRDNSYEQYF. CDR3 bases: TGTGCCAGCAGCAGGGACAACTCCTACGAGCAGTACTTC.

The rearrangement joins TRBV27 to TRBJ2-3; D remains ambiguous. CDR3 length: 16 residues. Germline V lookup: CDR1 MNHEY, CDR2 SMNVEV (reference sequence). Trimming removed 5 bases from V and 0 bases from J, with 15 bases in between. The CDR3 DNA follows: TGTGCCAGCAGTCAAAGGACGGCCTCTAGCACAGATACGCAGTATTTT. Encoded protein: CASSQRTASSTDTQYF.

The V call is TRBV27, the J call TRBJ2-7; D might be TRBD1 (5 bases). Trimming stripped 6 bases from V and 2 bases from J, with 14 bases between. This CDR3 contains 14 residues. Germline values: CDR1 MNHEY, CDR2 SMNVEV (reference sequence). The CDR3 region is CASRTQGGTYEQYF. The DNA of the CDR3 is TGTGCCAGCAGGACTCAGGGTGGTACCTACGAGCAGTACTTC.

The chain joins TRBV6-1 to TRBJ2-2; no clear D. Between the trimmed V and J ends, which lost 0 bases and 13 bases, there was a span of 15 bases. CDR1 is MNHNS and CDR2 is SASEGT in the germline V gene. The CDR3 loop spans 14 amino acids. CDR3 protein: CASSEARSYRRLFF. The CDR3 nucleotides read TGTGCCAGCAGTGAAGCGCGCTCCTACCGGCGGCTGTTTTTT.

The chain couples TRBV5-4 to TRBJ1-2, with D tentatively TRBD1 (6 bases). This CDR3 region has 13 residues. The V and J ends lost 4 bases and 4 bases respectively, with 11 bases between them. Germline V CDR1 and CDR2: SGHNT, YYREEE (reference sequence). In nucleotides, the CDR3 is TGTGCCAGCAGCCGAGGGGGGGGCTATGGCTACACCTTC. Amino acids: CASSRGGGYGYTF.

V gene TRBV7-2 combines with J gene TRBJ1-5; no clear D gene. Germline V gene data show CDR1 as SGHTA and CDR2 as FQGNSA. Trimming pared 0 bases from V and 5 bases from J, leaving 8 bases between. The CDR3 has 14 residues. DNA for the CDR3: TGTGCCAGCAGCTTAGCAACGGGAGATCAGCCCCAGCATTTT. Amino acids: CASSLATGDQPQHF.

V and J are TRBV3-1 (or the pseudogene TRBV3-2) and TRBJ2-3; 14 positions match TRBD2. CDR1 and CDR2 from the germline V gene are LGHDT and YNNKEL (reference sequence). The CDR3 contains 17 residues. Trimming cost V 4 bases and J 2 bases; bases outside gene matches: 5. In DNA, the CDR3 is TGTGCCAGCAGCCCGGGACTAGCGGGAGTAGCCACAGATACGCAGTATTTT. Encoded protein: CASSPGLAGVATDTQYF.

The rearrangement joins TRBV7-3 to TRBJ2-1, with 12 bases that match TRBD2. V shed 5 bases and J 7 bases; nucleotides not matched to a gene: 6. The germline gives CDR1 SGHTA, CDR2 FQGTGA. CDR3 length equals 15 residues. CDR3 in amino acids: CASSPWTSGENEQFF. CDR3 bases: TGTGCCAGCAGCCCCTGGACTAGCGGGGAAAATGAGCAGTTCTTC.

V usage is TRBV29-1 and J usage is TRBJ2-1; 13 nucleotides match TRBD2. This CDR3 is built from 21 residues. Germline assignment: CDR1 SQVTM and CDR2 ANQGSEA. Unmatched junction bases numbered 15, after V lost 1 base and J lost 0 bases. In DNA form, the CDR3 reads TGCAGCGTTGAAGCTGGTTTGGGACTAGCGGGGCGTCAGAGCTCCTACAATGAGCAGTTCTTC. It encodes CSVEAGLGLAGRQSSYNEQFF.

The rearrangement joins TRBV4-2 to TRBJ1-2; no reliable D call. Trimming removed 4 bases from V and 2 bases from J, with 8 bases in between. Per germline, CDR1 LGHNA and CDR2 YNFKEQ. The CDR3 is 13 residues long. CDR3 loop: CASSLTNNYGYTF. The CDR3 DNA follows: TGTGCCAGCAGCCTGACAAACAACTATGGCTACACCTTC.

This clone was recorded only once. This sequence joins TRBV7-9 and TRBJ1-3; D gene unclear. V gave up 5 bases and J gave up 5 bases, with 10 bases separating them. The CDR3 is made up of 13 amino acids. The V gene's germline CDR1 is SEHNR and CDR2 FQNEAQ (reference sequence). The CDR3 reads CASSPGGRNTIYF. CDR3 DNA sequence: TGTGCCAGCAGCCCAGGAGGTAGAAACACCATATATTTT.

The CDR3, as DNA: TGTGCCAGCAGCTTAGTGGCGGCAGGGGAAGTGGATGGCTACACCTTC. Amino acids: CASSLVAAGEVDGYTF. This rearrangement joins TRBV7-8 to TRBJ1-2; possible D gene TRBD1, 6 bases. The CDR3 runs 16 residues. Trimming removed 1 base from V and 6 bases from J, with 18 bases in between. The germline V gene has CDR1 SGHVS and CDR2 FQNEAQ.

The chain combines TRBV27 with TRBJ1-2; D possibly corresponds to TRBD1 (6 bases). CDR1 MNHEY and CDR2 SMNVEV come from the germline V gene (reference sequence). V was pared by 2 bases and J by 7 bases, with 14 bases between. The CDR3 runs to 14 residues. CDR3 amino acids: CASSLEGGLGGYTF. The DNA for the CDR3 is TGTGCCAGCAGTTTAGAGGGGGGTCTAGGTGGCTACACCTTC.

V and J are TRBV6-5 and TRBJ2-3; D remains ambiguous. CDR1 is MNHEY and CDR2 is SVGAGI in the germline V gene. V was clipped by 6 bases and J by 4 bases, with 14 bases between them. CDR3 size: 14 residues. The CDR3 reads CASSRRAASDTQYF. The CDR3 DNA is TGTGCCAGCAGCCGTCGGGCGGCGTCAGATACGCAGTATTTT.

V gene TRBV28 combines with J gene TRBJ1-6; possible D gene TRBD1, 6 bases. The CDR3 has 14 residues. The germline V gene encodes CDR1 MDHEN and CDR2 SYDVKM. The V end was cut by 3 bases, the J end by 9 bases, with 12 bases between. The CDR3 loop is CASSFLGASSPLHF. CDR3 bases: TGTGCCAGCAGTTTTTTGGGGGCATCTTCACCCCTCCACTTT.

The chain couples TRBV6-5 to TRBJ1-5; 8 bases are a match to TRBD1. The CDR3 runs 15 residues. V lost 10 bases, J lost 2 bases, and 10 bases stayed unmatched. The germline V gene has CDR1 MNHEY and CDR2 SVGAGI. The CDR3 DNA sequence: TGTGCCACTACCGAGGACAGGGCGCGCAATCAGCCCCAGCATTTT. Translation gives CATTEDRARNQPQHF.

The DNA for the CDR3 is TGTGCCAGTAGTGCTCAGGCAGGGTTCCGCGGGAGTGAAAAACTGTTTTTT. Translating gives CASSAQAGFRGSEKLFF. The J gene is TRBJ1-4, the V gene TRBV19; tentatively, D is TRBD1 (5 bases). V was pared by 5 bases and J by 7 bases, with 23 bases between. The CDR3 consists of 17 residues. Germline assignment: CDR1 LNHDA and CDR2 SQIVND (reference sequence).

The V gene is TRBV7-2, the J gene TRBJ2-1; possibly TRBD2 for D (6 bases). Trimming stripped 2 bases from V and 10 bases from J, with 12 bases between. CDR3 length: 13 amino acids. CDR1 and CDR2 from the germline V gene are SGHTA and FQGNSA. In nucleotides, the CDR3 is TGTGCCAGCAGCTTATCGCTAGCGCTAGAGCAGTTCTTC. Translation gives CASSLSLALEQFF.

The genes are TRBV29-1 and TRBJ1-1, with D unresolved. Germline V CDR1 and CDR2: SQVTM, ANQGSEA. The V and J ends lost 4 bases and 7 bases respectively, with 16 bases between them. The CDR3 loop spans 13 amino acids. CDR3 sequence (DNA): TGCAGCGTTGTTAGGCTCGAGAAAGGTGAAGCTTTCTTT. It yields the protein CSVVRLEKGEAFF. Combining the CDR3 with reference TRBV29-1 and TRBJ1-1 gives the whole variable domain SAVISQKPSRDICQRGTSLTIQCQVDSQVTMMFWYRQQPGQSLTLIATANQGSEATYESGFVIDKFPISRPNLTFSTLTVSNMSPEDSSIYLCSVVRLEKGEAFFGQGTRLTVV.

CDR3 in amino acids: CATSDCQQPLNTEAFF. CDR3 DNA sequence: TGTGCCACCAGTGACTGTCAACAGCCCCTGAACACTGAAGCTTTCTTT. V usage is TRBV24-1 and J usage is TRBJ1-1; D call uncertain. Germline CDR1 KGHDR, CDR2 SFDVKD. CDR3 length: 16 amino acids. V lost 4 bases and J lost 0, with 14 bases in between.